This TCR beta chain derives from a study of vaccination effects on CD4 cells after COVID-19. There are a few counts of this clone. What it recognizes is unknown. The assay was immunoSEQ multiplex PCR, and TCRdb's table has in-frame clones only and misses some. Of roughly 30,000 clones in the sample, about 80% were seen once. With the ViraFEST assay, the study expanded antigen-specific CD4+ T cells using viral peptide pools, then sequenced them. It was after approximately 11 days of culture that CD4+ T cells were isolated. Among the vaccine recipients, none had a prior SARS-CoV-2 infection, and nucleocapsid antibodies were negative. CDR1 and CDR2 from the germline V gene are KGHSH and LQKENI. Trimming took 4 bases from V and 8 from J; bases not matched to a gene: 17. The CDR3 consists of 18 residues.

Source: CD4+ T cells from PBMCs cultured with SARS-CoV-2 spike peptides, taken before COVID-19 vaccination. The sequence derives from a human donor who received a COVID-19 vaccine. The chain couples TRBV18 to TRBJ2-1; 10 bases are a match to TRBD1. The CDR3: CASSRTSGTGDLIHEQFF. The CDR3 DNA reads as TGTGCCAGCTCACGAACCTCCGGGACAGGGGACTTAATCCATGAGCAGTTCTTC.